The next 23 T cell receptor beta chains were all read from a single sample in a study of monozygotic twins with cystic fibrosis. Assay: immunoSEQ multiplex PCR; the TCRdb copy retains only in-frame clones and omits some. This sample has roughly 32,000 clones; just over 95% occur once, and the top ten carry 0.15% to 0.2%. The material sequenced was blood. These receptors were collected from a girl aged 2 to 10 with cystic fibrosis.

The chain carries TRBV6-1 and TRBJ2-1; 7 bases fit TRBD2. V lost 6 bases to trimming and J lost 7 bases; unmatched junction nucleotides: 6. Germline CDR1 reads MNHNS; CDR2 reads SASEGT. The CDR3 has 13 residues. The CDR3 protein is CASRPGTKNEQFF. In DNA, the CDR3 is TGTGCCAGCAGGCCGGGGACTAAGAATGAGCAGTTCTTC.

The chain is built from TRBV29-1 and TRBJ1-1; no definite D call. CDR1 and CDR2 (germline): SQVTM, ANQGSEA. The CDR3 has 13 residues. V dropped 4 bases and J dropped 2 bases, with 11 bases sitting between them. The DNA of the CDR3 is TGCAGCGTTGCAAAGGTTTATAACACTGAAGCTTTCTTT. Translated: CSVAKVYNTEAFF.

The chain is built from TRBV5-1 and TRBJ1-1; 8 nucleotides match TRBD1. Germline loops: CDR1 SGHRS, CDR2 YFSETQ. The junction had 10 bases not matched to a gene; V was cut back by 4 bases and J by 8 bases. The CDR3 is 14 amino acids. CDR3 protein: CASSPRQGFTEAFF. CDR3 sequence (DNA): TGCGCCAGCAGCCCCAGACAGGGGTTTACGGAAGCTTTCTTT.

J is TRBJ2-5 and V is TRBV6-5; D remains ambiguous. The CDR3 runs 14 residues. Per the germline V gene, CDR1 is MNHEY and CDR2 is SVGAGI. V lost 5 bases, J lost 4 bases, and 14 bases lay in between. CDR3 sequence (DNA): TGTGCCAGCAGTAAAATCGGCCTCGGAGAGACCCAGTACTTC. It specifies CASSKIGLGETQYF.

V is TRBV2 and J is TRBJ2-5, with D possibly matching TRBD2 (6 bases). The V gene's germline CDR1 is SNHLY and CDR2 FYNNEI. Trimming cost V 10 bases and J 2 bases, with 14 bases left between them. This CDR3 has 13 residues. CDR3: CAINRDLQETQYF. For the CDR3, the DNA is TGTGCCATCAACCGGGACTTACAAGAGACCCAGTACTTC.

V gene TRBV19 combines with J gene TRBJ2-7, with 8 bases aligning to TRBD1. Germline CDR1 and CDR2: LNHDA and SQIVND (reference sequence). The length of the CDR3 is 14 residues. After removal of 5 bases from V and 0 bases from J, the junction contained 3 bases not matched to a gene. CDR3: CASSPGTGSYEQYF. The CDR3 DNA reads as TGTGCCAGTAGTCCCGGGACAGGCTCCTACGAGCAGTACTTC.

The CDR3 reads CASSLLGGTYEQYF. CDR3 nucleotide sequence: TGCGCCAGCAGCTTGTTGGGGGGAACCTACGAGCAGTACTTC. The V and J genes are TRBV5-1 and TRBJ2-7; possibly TRBD2 for D (6 bases). CDR1 is SGHRS and CDR2 is YFSETQ in the germline V gene. The CDR3 is 14 amino acids. V was shortened by 1 base and J by 2 bases, with 10 bases between the two germline ends.

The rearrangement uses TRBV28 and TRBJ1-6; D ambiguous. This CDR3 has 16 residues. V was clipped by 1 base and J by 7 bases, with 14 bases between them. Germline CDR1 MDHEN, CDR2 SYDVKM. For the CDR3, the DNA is TGTGCCAGCAGTTTATCCGTACTGGGCCCCAATTCACCCCTCCACTTT. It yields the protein CASSLSVLGPNSPLHF.

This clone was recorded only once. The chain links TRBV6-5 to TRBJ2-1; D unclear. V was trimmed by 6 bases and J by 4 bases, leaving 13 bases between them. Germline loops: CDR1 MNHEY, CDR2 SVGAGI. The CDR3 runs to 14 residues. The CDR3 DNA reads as TGTGCCAGCAGGAGGCCAGGCGAATACAATGAGCAGTTCTTC. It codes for CASRRPGEYNEQFF.

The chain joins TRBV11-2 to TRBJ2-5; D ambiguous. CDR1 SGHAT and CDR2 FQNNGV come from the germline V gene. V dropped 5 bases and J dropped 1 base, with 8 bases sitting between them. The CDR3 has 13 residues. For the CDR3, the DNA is TGTGCCAGCAGCCCCCAGTTCCAAGAGACCCAGTACTTC. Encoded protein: CASSPQFQETQYF.

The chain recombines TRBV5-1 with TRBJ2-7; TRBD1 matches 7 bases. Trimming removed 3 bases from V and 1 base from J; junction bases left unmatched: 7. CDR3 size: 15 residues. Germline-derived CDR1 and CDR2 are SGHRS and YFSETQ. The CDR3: CASSSGQEQSYEQYF. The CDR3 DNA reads TGCGCCAGCAGCTCCGGACAGGAACAATCCTACGAGCAGTACTTC.

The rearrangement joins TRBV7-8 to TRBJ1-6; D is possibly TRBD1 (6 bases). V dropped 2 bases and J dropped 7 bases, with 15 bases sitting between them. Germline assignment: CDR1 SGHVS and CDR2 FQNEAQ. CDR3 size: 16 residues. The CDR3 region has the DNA TGTGCCAGCAGCTTATTACGGGGGGCGTTGAATTCACCCCTCCACTTT. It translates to CASSLLRGALNSPLHF.

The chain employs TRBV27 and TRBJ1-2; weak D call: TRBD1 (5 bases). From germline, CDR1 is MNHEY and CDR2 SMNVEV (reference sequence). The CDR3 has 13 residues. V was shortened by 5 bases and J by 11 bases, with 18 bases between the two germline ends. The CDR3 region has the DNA TGTGCCAGCAGTGCCAGGGACCTGAGCTCGTACACCTTC. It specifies CASSARDLSSYTF.

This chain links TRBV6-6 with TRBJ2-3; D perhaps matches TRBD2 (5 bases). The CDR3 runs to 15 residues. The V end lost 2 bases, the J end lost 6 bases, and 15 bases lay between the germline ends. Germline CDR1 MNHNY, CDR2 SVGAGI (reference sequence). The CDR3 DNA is TGTGCCAGCAGTTACGTCGAGGGCACCCGTGATACGCAGTATTTT. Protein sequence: CASSYVEGTRDTQYF.

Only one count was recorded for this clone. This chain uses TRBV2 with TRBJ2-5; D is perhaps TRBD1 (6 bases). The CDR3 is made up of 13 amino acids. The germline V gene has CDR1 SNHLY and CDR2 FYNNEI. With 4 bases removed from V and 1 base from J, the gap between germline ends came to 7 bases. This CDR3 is CASSGTAQETQYF. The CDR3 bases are TGTGCCAGCAGTGGGACAGCCCAAGAGACCCAGTACTTC.

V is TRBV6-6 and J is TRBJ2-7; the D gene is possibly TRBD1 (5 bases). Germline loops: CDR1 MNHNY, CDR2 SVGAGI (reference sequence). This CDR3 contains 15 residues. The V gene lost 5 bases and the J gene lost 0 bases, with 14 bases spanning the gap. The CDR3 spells CASSNGQGPSYEQYF. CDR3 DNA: TGTGCCAGCAGTAATGGACAAGGACCCTCCTACGAGCAGTACTTC.

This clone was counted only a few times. CDR3 protein: CASRFEADYGYTF. The CDR3 nucleotides read TGTGCCAGCAGGTTTGAGGCGGACTATGGCTACACCTTC. The chain couples TRBV27 to TRBJ1-2; D is undetermined. Germline V gene lookup returns CDR1 MNHEY and CDR2 SMNVEV (reference sequence). CDR3 length equals 13 residues. V shed 6 bases and J shed 3 bases, with 11 bases lying between them.

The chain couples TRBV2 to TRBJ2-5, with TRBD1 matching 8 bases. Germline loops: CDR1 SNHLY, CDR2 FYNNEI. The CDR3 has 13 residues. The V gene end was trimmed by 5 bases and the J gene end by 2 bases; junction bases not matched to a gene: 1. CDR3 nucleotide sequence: TGTGCCAGCAGTACAGGGGGGCAAGAGACCCAGTACTTC. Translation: CASSTGGQETQYF.

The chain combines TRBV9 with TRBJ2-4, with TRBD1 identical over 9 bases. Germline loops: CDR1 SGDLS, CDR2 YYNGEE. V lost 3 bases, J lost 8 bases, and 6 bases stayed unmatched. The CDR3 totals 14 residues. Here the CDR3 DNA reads TGTGCCAGCAGCGGGGGGACAGGGATGCACATTCAGTACTTC. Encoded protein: CASSGGTGMHIQYF.

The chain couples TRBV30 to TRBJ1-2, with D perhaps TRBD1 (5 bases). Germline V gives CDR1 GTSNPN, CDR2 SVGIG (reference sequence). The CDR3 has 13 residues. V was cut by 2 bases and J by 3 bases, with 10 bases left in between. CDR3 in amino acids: CAWSKGRDYGYTF. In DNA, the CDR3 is TGTGCCTGGAGTAAAGGCAGGGACTATGGCTACACCTTC.

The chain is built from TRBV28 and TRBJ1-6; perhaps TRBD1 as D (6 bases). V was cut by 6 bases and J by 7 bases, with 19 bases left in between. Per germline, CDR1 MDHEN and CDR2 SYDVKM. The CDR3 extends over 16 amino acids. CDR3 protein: CASSRRRGIKNSPLHF. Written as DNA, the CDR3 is TGTGCCAGCAGCAGAAGAAGGGGGATAAAGAATTCACCCCTCCACTTT.

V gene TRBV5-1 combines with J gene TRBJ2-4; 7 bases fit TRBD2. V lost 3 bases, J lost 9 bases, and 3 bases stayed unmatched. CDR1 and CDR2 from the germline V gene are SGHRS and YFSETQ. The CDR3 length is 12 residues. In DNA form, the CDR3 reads TGCGCCAGCAGCTGGTCGGGAGGCATTCAGTACTTC. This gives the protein CASSWSGGIQYF.

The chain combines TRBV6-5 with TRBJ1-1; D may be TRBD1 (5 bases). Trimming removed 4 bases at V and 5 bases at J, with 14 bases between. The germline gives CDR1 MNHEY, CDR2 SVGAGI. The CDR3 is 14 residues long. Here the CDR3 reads CASSSPGPGTEAFF. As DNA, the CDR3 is TGTGCCAGCAGTTCTCCGGGACCAGGGACTGAAGCTTTCTTT.